The 20 T cell receptor beta chains below come from one sample, sequenced in a study of early T cells in non-severe SARS-CoV-2 infection. A single record per CDR3 protein comes from TCRdb applying MiXCR to the 5' RACE reads. The repertoire holds around 60,000 distinct CDR3 sequences, with around 10% as singletons. The sample was whole blood, taken at baseline. Receptor source: an adult who was a healthcare worker with PCR-confirmed SARS-CoV-2 infection or an uninfected control (not recorded which).

This clonotype was recorded many times. V usage is TRBV6-2 or TRBV6-3 and J usage is TRBJ2-1; no firm D call. Trimming removed 5 bases from V and 3 bases from J, with 5 bases in between. CDR1 and CDR2 (germline): MNHEY, SVGEGT. The CDR3 is 12 residues long. The CDR3: CASSQDYNEQFF. CDR3 bases: TGTGCCAGCAGTCAGGACTACAATGAGCAGTTCTTC.

V is TRBV6-2 or TRBV6-3 and J is TRBJ2-2; D is unclear. Per germline, CDR1 MNHEY and CDR2 SVGEGT. This CDR3 region has 14 residues. The V end was cut by 7 bases, the J end by 1 base, with 10 bases between. Here the CDR3 DNA reads TGTGCCAGCACTTCCCAGAGGAACACCGGGGAGCTGTTTTTT. As protein: CASTSQRNTGELFF.

The V and J genes are TRBV6-2 or TRBV6-3 and TRBJ2-1; 10 nucleotides line up with TRBD2. The CDR3 has 17 amino acids. The trim removed 0 bases at V and 3 bases at J, leaving 5 bases unmatched. Germline V gene data show CDR1 as MNHEY and CDR2 as SVGEGT. CDR3 nucleotides: TGTGCCAGCAGTTACTCCCTAGCGGGGGTCATCTACAATGAGCAGTTCTTC. It translates to CASSYSLAGVIYNEQFF.

This clonotype was recorded a few times. The V gene is TRBV7-9, the J gene TRBJ1-1; D is unclear. This CDR3 region has 15 residues. Germline lookup yields CDR1 SEHNR and CDR2 FQNEAQ (reference sequence). V lost 1 base and J 4 bases, leaving 13 bases between the germline ends. CDR3 coding DNA: TGTGCCAGCAGCTTAGGGGCCGGTAGGACCACTGAAGCTTTCTTT. This encodes CASSLGAGRTTEAFF.

The chain combines TRBV10-3 with TRBJ1-1, with a tentative D call TRBD1 (5 bases). V lost 3 bases, J lost 4 bases, and 12 bases lay in between. The CDR3 covers 14 residues. Germline values: CDR1 ENHRY, CDR2 SYGVKD. CDR3 DNA: TGTGCCATCAGTGATGTCAGGGAAGGCACTGAAGCTTTCTTT. It encodes CAISDVREGTEAFF.

The CDR3 DNA sequence: TGTGCCAGCAGCCAGGCCGGGACAGGGGGAACTGAAGCTTTCTTT. This translates into CASSQAGTGGTEAFF. The V and J genes are TRBV4-2 and TRBJ1-1, with 11 bases matching TRBD1. Germline V lookup: CDR1 LGHNA, CDR2 YNFKEQ. CDR3 length equals 15 residues. With V trimmed by 3 bases and J by 5 bases, 5 bases remained unmatched.

This sequence joins TRBV4-2 and TRBJ2-1; the match to TRBD2 covers 10 bases. The V gene end was trimmed by 4 bases and the J gene end by 9 bases; junction bases not matched to a gene: 12. This CDR3 is built from 16 residues. The germline V gene encodes CDR1 LGHNA and CDR2 YNFKEQ. CDR3 in amino acids: CASSLARASGGGEQFF. CDR3 in DNA: TGTGCCAGCAGCCTGGCCCGGGCTAGCGGGGGTGGTGAGCAGTTCTTC.

This clonotype came up a few times. This rearrangement joins TRBV20-1 to TRBJ2-7; D is uncertain. V lost 5 bases to trimming and J lost 2 bases, with 10 bases between them. In germline, CDR1 is DFQATT, CDR2 SNEGSKA (reference sequence). The length of the CDR3 is 12 residues. In DNA form, the CDR3 reads TGCAGTGCTCCGTCAGCCCCCTACGAGCAGTACTTC. This gives the protein CSAPSAPYEQYF.

The rearrangement joins TRBV18 to TRBJ1-1, with 9 bases lining up with TRBD1. Looked up from germline, CDR1 is KGHSH and CDR2 is LQKENI. The CDR3 has 16 residues. V lost 6 bases to trimming and J lost 4 bases; unmatched junction nucleotides: 12. The CDR3 region is CASSPGQGSIGTEAFF. The CDR3 nucleotides read TGTGCCAGCTCTCCGGGACAGGGATCTATTGGCACTGAAGCTTTCTTT.

This clonotype was detected ten times or more. The DNA of the CDR3 is TGTGCCAGCAGTTGGAAGGGTTACACAGATACGCAGTATTTT. Translation: CASSWKGYTDTQYF. This chain connects TRBV6-5 to TRBJ2-3; D ambiguous. Germline V gene data show CDR1 as MNHEY and CDR2 as SVGAGI. The CDR3 is 14 residues long. V was cut by 4 bases and J by 2 bases, with 10 bases left in between.

The V call is TRBV20-1, the J call TRBJ2-7; D remains unclear. Germline V gene sequence: CDR1 DFQATT, CDR2 SNEGSKA (reference sequence). The V gene lost 3 bases and the J gene lost 4 bases, with 13 bases spanning the gap. The CDR3 has 13 residues. The CDR3: CSASGQWDYEQYF. The CDR3 DNA is TGCAGTGCTAGTGGGCAGTGGGATTACGAGCAGTACTTC.

There are a few counts of this clonotype. This chain joins TRBV5-1 and TRBJ2-7, with 9 bases identical to TRBD2. The germline CDR1 and CDR2 sequences are SGHRS and YFSETQ. Germline trimming cut 1 base from V and 2 bases from J; bases unmatched to any gene: 4. This CDR3 has 15 residues. As DNA, the CDR3 is TGCGCCAGCAGCTTGTCTCTAGCGGGGACCTACGAGCAGTACTTC. The encoded protein is CASSLSLAGTYEQYF.

The rearrangement joins TRBV15 to TRBJ1-2; the D gene is possibly TRBD1 (6 bases). This CDR3 is built from 17 residues. V was shortened by 3 bases and J by 4 bases, with 21 bases between the two germline ends. Germline CDR1 reads LNHNV; CDR2 reads YYDKDF (reference sequence). The CDR3 sequence: CATSSAGGAEWGYGYTF. CDR3 in DNA: TGTGCCACCAGCAGCGCCGGGGGGGCTGAATGGGGCTATGGCTACACCTTC.

This clonotype was found a few times. The chain has TRBV29-1 and TRBJ2-5; D gene uncertain. Per germline, CDR1 SQVTM and CDR2 ANQGSEA. The CDR3 is 10 amino acids. Trimming pared 6 bases from V and 3 bases from J, leaving 5 bases between. The CDR3 spells CSVREETQYF. The CDR3 region has the DNA TGCAGCGTGCGAGAAGAGACCCAGTACTTC.

This clonotype was detected many times. The J gene is TRBJ2-4, the V gene TRBV11-2; 7 nucleotides match TRBD2. Germline trimming cut 5 bases from V and 9 bases from J; bases unmatched to any gene: 10. Germline CDR1 is SGHAT and CDR2 is FQNNGV. This CDR3 contains 14 residues. CDR3 sequence: CASSPRMASGIQYF. The CDR3 DNA reads as TGTGCCAGCAGCCCGCGTATGGCTAGCGGCATTCAGTACTTC.

This clonotype was recorded many times. This chain connects TRBV10-3 to TRBJ2-1, with D unclear. The germline V gene encodes CDR1 ENHRY and CDR2 SYGVKD. The CDR3 is 17 residues long. Trimming took off 3 bases at V and 7 bases at J, with 22 bases between the two ends. CDR3: CAISDRPGSVGKNEQFF. In DNA, the CDR3 is TGTGCCATCAGTGACAGGCCGGGTTCTGTGGGGAAAAATGAGCAGTTCTTC.

This clonotype came up a few times. The rearrangement joins TRBV20-1 to TRBJ2-7, with a weak D call TRBD2 (5 bases). The CDR3 is 14 amino acids. The germline V gene encodes CDR1 DFQATT and CDR2 SNEGSKA (reference sequence). V was cut by 6 bases and J by 4 bases, with 19 bases left in between. CDR3 sequence (DNA): TGCAGTGCAAGCGAGGGTCCCACTCGGTACGAGCAGTACTTC. Its translation is CSASEGPTRYEQYF.

This clonotype was found many times. The chain couples TRBV11-2 to TRBJ2-3, with D perhaps TRBD1 (6 bases). V was cut by 1 base and J by 4 bases, with 12 bases left in between. This CDR3 comprises 15 residues. The germline CDR1 and CDR2 sequences are SGHAT and FQNNGV. CDR3 sequence reads: CASSLVQGPPDTQYF. DNA for the CDR3: TGTGCCAGCAGCTTAGTACAGGGTCCTCCAGATACGCAGTATTTT.

This clonotype was observed at least ten times. The chain links TRBV6-5 to TRBJ1-6; unclear D gene. Germline V lookup: CDR1 MNHEY, CDR2 SVGAGI. Deletions cut 2 bases from V and 0 bases from J, with 5 bases between. There are 15 residues in the CDR3. Here the CDR3 DNA reads TGTGCCAGCAGTTACGGGAGCTCCTATAATTCACCCCTCCACTTT. Its protein is CASSYGSSYNSPLHF.

Ten or more counts support this clonotype. CDR3: CASSLANLGTEAFF. DNA of the CDR3: TGTGCCAGCAGCTTAGCGAATTTGGGCACTGAAGCTTTCTTT. V and J are TRBV7-8 and TRBJ1-1; D unresolved. Trimming took 0 bases from V and 4 from J, leaving 9 bases between them. The CDR3 runs 14 residues. From germline, CDR1 is SGHVS and CDR2 FQNEAQ. The full variable domain, rest sourced from reference TRBV7-8 and TRBJ1-1, is GAGVSQSPRYKVAKRGQDVALRCDPISGHVSLFWYQQALGQGPEFLTYFQNEAQLDKSGLPSDRFFAERPEGSVSTLKIQRTQQEDSAVYLCASSLANLGTEAFFGQGTRLTVV.